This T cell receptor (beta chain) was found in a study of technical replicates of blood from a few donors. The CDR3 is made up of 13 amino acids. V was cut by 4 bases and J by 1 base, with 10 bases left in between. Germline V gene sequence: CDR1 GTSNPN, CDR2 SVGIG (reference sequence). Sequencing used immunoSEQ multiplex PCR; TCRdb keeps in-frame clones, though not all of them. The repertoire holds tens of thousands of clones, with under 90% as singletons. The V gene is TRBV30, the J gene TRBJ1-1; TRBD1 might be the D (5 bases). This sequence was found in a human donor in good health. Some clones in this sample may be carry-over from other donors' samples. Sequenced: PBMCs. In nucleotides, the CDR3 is TGTGCCTGGATTCCCCAGGGGAACACTGAAGCTTTCTTT. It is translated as CAWIPQGNTEAFF.